Listed below are T cell receptor beta chains from one sample, sequenced in a study of neurological immune-mediated disorders. TCRdb used MiXCR to reprocess the 5' RACE reads, holding one entry per CDR3 protein. The data contain around 80,000 distinct CDR3 sequences, 10% to 13% of them singletons. Sequencing was carried out using PBMCs. The source of these receptors is a man aged 35 to 55 in good health. Both conserved end residues are part of each CDR3. The order of the fields is J gene, clone size, D gene, V gene, CDR3 DNA, CDR3 protein. A D gene is named only where the DNA matches it firmly. Some rows mark clone size as missing; the rest say once, few, many or name a class of expanded clone.

>TRBJ2-3|medium-sized|TRBD2|TRBV5-1
TGCGCCAGCCGAAGGACTAGCGGGGGCCCTACAGATACGCAGTATTTT
CASRRTSGGPTDTQYF
>TRBJ2-1|many|TRBD2|TRBV20-1
TGCAGTGTACTAGCGGGGCCGAGCTCCTACAATGAGCAGTTCTTC
CSVLAGPSSYNEQFF
>TRBJ2-7|many|.|TRBV28
TGTGCCAGCAGGGGCGGGGCCGTCTACGAGCAGTACTTC
CASRGGAVYEQYF
>TRBJ2-3|many|.|TRBV7-2
TGTGCCAGCAGCTTCGAGCGTATAAATACGCAGTATTTT
CASSFERINTQYF
>TRBJ2-1|.|.|TRBV7-9
TGTGCCAGCCCCCCGGGACACGGGTACAATGAGCAGTTCTTC
CASPPGHGYNEQFF
>TRBJ1-6|many|.|TRBV6-6
TGTGCCAGCAGTCCCGGGACACGACTTACGAATTCACCCCTCCACTTT
CASSPGTRLTNSPLHF
>TRBJ2-1|few|.|TRBV29-1
TGCAGCGGGGAAGCGGATAACCACAATGAGCAGTTCTTC
CSGEADNHNEQFF
>TRBJ2-1|many|.|TRBV11-2
TGTGCCAGCAGCTTCTCCCGTCACGGGTTCAATGAGCAGTTCTTC
CASSFSRHGFNEQFF
>TRBJ2-7|few|.|TRBV30
TGTGCCTCAACTGAGGGGCAGGGGCCTTCCTACGAGCAGTACTTC
CASTEGQGPSYEQYF
>TRBJ1-1|many|TRBD1|TRBV20-1
TGCAGTCGAAACAGGGGAGTTAACACTGAAGCTTTCTTT
CSRNRGVNTEAFF
>TRBJ2-3|.|TRBD2|TRBV20-1
TGCAGTGCTAGGTTTGCGGGAGGGGGTACAGATACGCAGTATTTT
CSARFAGGGTDTQYF
>TRBJ1-1|many|.|TRBV20-1
TGCAGTGCTAGCCCACGGACTAAAGGGAACACTGAAGCTTTCTTT
CSASPRTKGNTEAFF
>TRBJ2-3|many|.|TRBV12-3/TRBV12-4
TGTGCCAGCAGTTCGACTCGTCATACGCAGTATTTT
CASSSTRHTQYF
>TRBJ1-1|few|.|TRBV28
TGTGCCATCCAAGGCCGAATGAACACTGAAGCTTTCTTT
CAIQGRMNTEAFF
>TRBJ2-2|few|.|TRBV14
TGTGCCAGCAGCCAAGTTCTCGCCGGGGAGCTGTTTTTT
CASSQVLAGELFF
>TRBJ2-2|many|.|TRBV9
TGTGCCAGCAGTTCCTCTCACGGGGAGCTGTTTTTT
CASSSSHGELFF
>TRBJ2-7|many|.|TRBV29-1
TGCAGCGTTGAAGGCATATCCGGGAGTCTCAACGAGCAGTACTTC
CSVEGISGSLNEQYF
>TRBJ1-2|few|.|TRBV20-1
TGCAGTGTCGCAGAGGACAGCGCAGGCTACACCTTC
CSVAEDSAGYTF
>TRBJ2-2|many|.|TRBV7-3
TGTGCCAGCAGCTTAAACCCCCAACCCATAGGGGGGGAGCTGTTTTTT
CASSLNPQPIGGELFF
>TRBJ1-1|many|.|TRBV6-6
TGTGCCAGCAGTCGAGAAACGTCTGAAGCTTTCTTT
CASSRETSEAFF
>TRBJ2-5|many|.|TRBV6-5
TGTGCCAGCAGTTACGTCTCACAAGAGACCCAGTACTTC
CASSYVSQETQYF
>TRBJ2-1|.|.|TRBV5-6
TGTGCCAGCAGCTTGGGTCTAGTCAATGAGCAGTTCTTC
CASSLGLVNEQFF
>TRBJ2-5|few|.|TRBV18
TGTGCCAGCTCAGAGCAGATACAAGAGACCCAGTACTTC
CASSEQIQETQYF
>TRBJ1-2|many|TRBD1|TRBV7-2
TGTGCCAGCAGCGCACGACAGGGGCACTATGGCTACACCTTC
CASSARQGHYGYTF
>TRBJ2-7|many|TRBD2|TRBV5-1
TGCGCCAGCAGCCTGAAAACTAGCGGGGGCGAGCAGTACTTC
CASSLKTSGGEQYF
>TRBJ2-1|many|.|TRBV7-9
TGTGCCAGCAGCCTAGATAACAATGAGCAGTTCTTC
CASSLDNNEQFF
>TRBJ1-6|many|.|TRBV20-1
TGCAGTGCTAGACCAACCGGGACGGGAAATTCACCCCTCCACTTT
CSARPTGTGNSPLHF
>TRBJ1-2|many|TRBD1|TRBV19
TGTGCCAGTAGTACCGACAGGGGAATAGGGGGCTACACCTTC
CASSTDRGIGGYTF
>TRBJ1-2|many|.|TRBV10-2
TGCGCCAGCAGTGACGAGGGGATAAACTATGGCTACACCTTC
CASSDEGINYGYTF
>TRBJ2-3|many|TRBD2|TRBV6-5
TGTGCCAGCAGTTACGGGTTAGCGGGCGCAGATACGCAGTATTTT
CASSYGLAGADTQYF
>TRBJ1-2|few|.|TRBV12-3/TRBV12-4
TGTGCCAGCAGTTTAGGCCAGGGTCTCCGCTATGGCTACACCTTC
CASSLGQGLRYGYTF
>TRBJ1-1|many|.|TRBV29-1
TGCAGCGTTGGACAGGCGAACACTGAAGCTTTCTTT
CSVGQANTEAFF
>TRBJ2-7|few|TRBD1|TRBV19
TGTGCCAGTAGTATCGCCGGACAGGGGGCGGCGCAGTACTTC
CASSIAGQGAAQYF
>TRBJ2-7|many|TRBD1|TRBV7-9
TGTGCCAGCAGCTTAGGACAGGGGTTCGACGAGCAGTACTTC
CASSLGQGFDEQYF
>TRBJ1-3|many|.|TRBV5-1
TGCGCCAGCAGCAGGGACTCCTCTGGAAACACCATATATTTT
CASSRDSSGNTIYF
>TRBJ1-2|many|.|TRBV7-9
TGTGCCAGCAGCTTAGACAACTATGGCTACACCTTC
CASSLDNYGYTF
>TRBJ2-2|many|TRBD1|TRBV5-6
TGTGCCAGCAGCTGGGACAGCCGCACCGGGGAGCTGTTTTTT
CASSWDSRTGELFF